These 26 T cell receptor beta chains originate from one sample sequenced in a study of cytomegalovirus exposure and HLA in healthy donors. PCR was performed using 60 Vbeta and 13 Jbeta primers. Assay: immunoSEQ multiplex PCR; the TCRdb copy retains only in-frame clones and omits some. In the table there are 30,000 to 40,000 clones, 70% to 85% of which are singletons. What was sequenced was PBMCs. The receptors come from a woman aged 18-29 years in good health and CMV-seronegative.

CDR3 region: CASSVTGAYEQYF. Written as DNA, the CDR3 is TGTGCCAGCAGCGTGACGGGGGCCTACGAGCAGTACTTC. The chain employs TRBV11-3 and TRBJ2-7, with a possible D match to TRBD2 (6 bases). The V gene's germline CDR1 is SGHNT and CDR2 YENEEA. This CDR3 has 13 amino acids. The V and J ends lost 5 bases and 2 bases respectively, with 10 bases between them.

As for this clone: An end of the junction does not agree with germline; a read error may underlie this. The gene calls are TRBV7-9 and TRBJ1-3, with D possibly matching TRBD1 (6 bases). The CDR3 contains 15 residues. The germline CDR1 and CDR2 sequences are SEHNR and FQNEAQ (reference sequence). The CDR3 protein is CSSRATGNSGNTIYF. The DNA for the CDR3 is TGTTCCAGCAGAGCGACAGGAAACTCTGGAAACACCATATATTTT.

CDR3 protein: CASSATSGRSGRQQYF. The DNA of the CDR3 is TGTGCCAGCAGTGCCACATCCGGGAGGTCGGGTCGGCAGCAGTACTTC. The chain is built from TRBV25-1 and TRBJ2-7; 7 bases map to TRBD2. Germline V gene data show CDR1 as MGHDK and CDR2 as SYGVNS. Trimming at V came to 4 bases and at J to 8 bases, leaving 17 bases not matched to a gene. The CDR3 has 16 residues.

The gene calls are TRBV4-1 and TRBJ1-2; 8 bases match TRBD1. The trim removed 3 bases at V and 8 bases at J, leaving 11 bases unmatched. The CDR3 extends over 15 amino acids. In germline, CDR1 is MGHRA, CDR2 YSYEKL. CDR3 in amino acids: CASSQYGQGAGGYTF. The CDR3 DNA sequence: TGCGCCAGCAGCCAGTACGGGCAGGGGGCGGGGGGCTACACCTTC.

The J gene is TRBJ1-4, the V gene TRBV7-9, with 7 positions matching TRBD1. The trim removed 1 base at V and 7 bases at J, leaving 6 bases unmatched. From germline, CDR1 is SEHNR and CDR2 FQNEAQ (reference sequence). The CDR3 consists of 15 residues. The CDR3 region has the DNA TGTGCCAGCAGCTTAGTATTGCAGGGGGGTGAAAAACTGTTTTTT. Its translation is CASSLVLQGGEKLFF.

CDR3 loop: CAWSATLYPYEQYF. As DNA, the CDR3 is TGTGCCTGGAGTGCGACACTGTACCCCTACGAGCAGTACTTC. The rearrangement joins TRBV30 to TRBJ2-7; D remains ambiguous. The CDR3 is made up of 14 amino acids. Germline V gene sequence: CDR1 GTSNPN, CDR2 SVGIG (reference sequence). The ends were cut back, 1 base at V and 2 bases at J, with 12 bases in the middle.

In this sample, this clone turned up once. This rearrangement joins TRBV10-3 to TRBJ2-4, with 10 bases that match TRBD1. This CDR3 is 12 amino acids long. With 9 bases clipped from V and 8 bases from J, the junction kept 4 bases outside the gene matches. Germline CDR1 and CDR2: ENHRY and SYGVKD. CDR3 sequence: CAIGQGEDIQYF. CDR3 sequence (DNA): TGTGCCATTGGACAGGGGGAGGACATTCAGTACTTC.

The J gene is TRBJ2-1, the V gene TRBV30, with TRBD2 matching 10 bases. CDR1 is GTSNPN, CDR2 SVGIG, per germline (reference sequence). V was pared by 2 bases and J by 9 bases, with 7 bases of the junction left unmatched. CDR3 length equals 14 residues. This chain's CDR3 is CAWSFLAGVGEQFF. CDR3 nucleotide sequence: TGTGCCTGGAGTTTCCTAGCGGGAGTTGGTGAGCAGTTCTTC.

This clone was seen just once. The chain recombines TRBV10-3 with TRBJ1-1, with a tentative D call TRBD1 (5 bases). Germline values: CDR1 ENHRY, CDR2 SYGVKD. Trimming shortened V by 10 bases and J by 5 bases, and 14 bases separated the two germline ends. The CDR3 covers 12 residues. Written as DNA, the CDR3 is TGTGCCACGACAGCAGGGCGGACTGAAGCTTTCTTT. Amino acid sequence: CATTAGRTEAFF.

The genes are TRBV9 and TRBJ2-1; 9 positions agree with TRBD2. This CDR3 is 18 amino acids long. Germline V CDR1 and CDR2: SGDLS, YYNGEE. V gave up 6 bases and J gave up 5 bases; unmatched junction bases: 18. The CDR3 reads CASTIGVAGVSADNEQFF. The CDR3 coding sequence is TGTGCCAGCACCATTGGGGTAGCGGGAGTTAGTGCGGACAATGAGCAGTTCTTC.

The CDR3 loop is CASSRGGVRETQYF. The CDR3 DNA is TGTGCCAGCAGTCGGGGGGGGGTAAGGGAGACCCAGTACTTC. The rearrangement joins TRBV7-2 to TRBJ2-5; 8 nucleotides agree with TRBD2. V shed 6 bases and J 5 bases; nucleotides not matched to a gene: 8. Germline loops: CDR1 SGHTA, CDR2 FQGNSA. This CDR3 spans 14 amino acids.

The table lists this clone with a few counts. The chain is built from TRBV9 and TRBJ1-2, with 7 positions matching TRBD1. Germline trimming cut 4 bases from V and 4 bases from J; bases unmatched to any gene: 7. From germline, CDR1 is SGDLS and CDR2 YYNGEE. This CDR3 comprises 14 residues. As DNA, the CDR3 is TGTGCCAGCAGCCCCACCGGGACAGCCTATGGCTACACCTTC. It translates to CASSPTGTAYGYTF.

The V gene is TRBV27, the J gene TRBJ1-5; 8 bases agree with TRBD1. This CDR3 comprises 15 residues. V shed 6 bases, J shed 4 bases, and the junction held 8 bases outside the gene matches. The germline V gene encodes CDR1 MNHEY and CDR2 SMNVEV (reference sequence). The DNA of the CDR3 is TGTGCCAGCAGGTTGGGACAGGTGGGGAATCAGCCCCAGCATTTT. It encodes CASRLGQVGNQPQHF.

The rearrangement uses TRBV28 and TRBJ2-1; 13 bases map to TRBD2. Per the germline V gene, CDR1 is MDHEN and CDR2 is SYDVKM. V lost 6 bases, J lost 5 bases, and 4 bases stayed unmatched. This CDR3 region has 15 residues. DNA for the CDR3: TGTGCCAGCAGATTGACTAGCGGGAGGAACAATGAGCAGTTCTTC. Translated, it gives CASRLTSGRNNEQFF.

The CDR3 spells CASSPRQGMNTEAFF. In nucleotides, the CDR3 is TGTGCCAGCAGCCCCCGACAGGGGATGAACACTGAAGCTTTCTTT. This chain links TRBV7-6 with TRBJ1-1, with 8 bases identical to TRBD1. CDR3 size: 15 residues. V was clipped by 5 bases and J by 0 bases; unmatched bases: 5. The germline gives CDR1 SGHVS, CDR2 FNYEAQ.

The chain links TRBV11-2 to TRBJ2-5; D unclear. Germline V lookup: CDR1 SGHAT, CDR2 FQNNGV. V was trimmed by 4 bases and J by 4 bases, leaving 4 bases between them. The CDR3 has 11 residues. CDR3 sequence reads: CASSSIETQYF. The CDR3 DNA sequence: TGTGCCAGCAGCTCCATAGAGACCCAGTACTTC. The full variable domain, with the rest looked up from reference TRBV11-2 and TRBJ2-5, is EAGVAQSPRYKIIEKRQSVAFWCNPISGHATLYWYQQILGQGPKLLIQFQNNGVVDDSQLPKDRFSAERLKGVDSTLKIQPAKLEDSAVYLCASSSIETQYFGPGTRLLVL.

Remarks on this clone: A junction boundary mismatches the germline segment, possibly from a read error. This chain uses TRBV7-2 with TRBJ2-1; the match to TRBD2 covers 9 bases. Germline V gives CDR1 SGHTA, CDR2 FQGNSA. The CDR3 length is 16 residues. CDR3 protein: CASSLVLGTSYNEQLF. DNA of the CDR3: TGTGCCAGCAGCTTAGTGCTCGGGACTAGCTACAATGAGCAGCTCTTC.

This clone was observed a single time. The CDR3 is CASSQANPNYEQYF. The DNA of the CDR3 is TGTGCCAGCAGCCAAGCCAACCCTAACTACGAGCAGTACTTC. This chain joins TRBV4-2 and TRBJ2-7; D call uncertain. The V end lost 1 base, the J end lost 3 bases, and 10 bases lay between the germline ends. From germline, CDR1 is LGHNA and CDR2 YNFKEQ. The CDR3 sequence is 14 residues long.

The CDR3 DNA sequence: TGTGCCAGCAGCAAGGACAGGGAATATGGCTACACCTTC. It codes for CASSKDREYGYTF. This chain uses TRBV6-1 with TRBJ1-2, with 8 bases matching TRBD1. Germline values: CDR1 MNHNS, CDR2 SASEGT. The length of the CDR3 is 13 residues. Trimming at V came to 6 bases and at J to 5 bases, leaving 5 bases not matched to a gene.

This rearrangement joins TRBV4-2 to TRBJ2-2; 8 bases fit TRBD1. Trimming removed 2 bases from V and 7 bases from J; junction bases left unmatched: 12. Germline values: CDR1 LGHNA, CDR2 YNFKEQ. CDR3 length: 17 amino acids. Here the CDR3 reads CASSQWRTGIPGGELFF. In DNA form, the CDR3 reads TGTGCCAGCAGCCAATGGAGGACAGGGATCCCCGGCGGGGAGCTGTTTTTT.

The chain recombines TRBV10-3 with TRBJ2-1; TRBD2 might be the D (5 bases). V lost 6 bases and J lost 8, with 17 bases in between. Germline loops: CDR1 ENHRY, CDR2 SYGVKD. The CDR3 totals 14 residues. The CDR3 loop is CAISSTALGDEQFF. In nucleotides, the CDR3 is TGTGCCATCAGCTCCACGGCGCTCGGGGATGAGCAGTTCTTC.

This chain uses TRBV29-1 with TRBJ1-1, with 8 bases fitting TRBD1. This CDR3 has 13 amino acids. Per the germline V gene, CDR1 is SQVTM and CDR2 is ANQGSEA. J was trimmed by 6 bases and V by 5 bases; bases with no gene match: 8. CDR3 protein: CSVTLQGASEAFF. The CDR3 DNA reads TGCAGCGTTACCTTGCAGGGGGCCTCTGAAGCTTTCTTT. Full variable domain (rest looked up from reference TRBV29-1 and TRBJ1-1): SAVISQKPSRDICQRGTSLTIQCQVDSQVTMMFWYRQQPGQSLTLIATANQGSEATYESGFVIDKFPISRPNLTFSTLTVSNMSPEDSSIYLCSVTLQGASEAFFGQGTRLTVV.

A few counts support this clone. The chain recombines TRBV27 with TRBJ2-2; D perhaps matches TRBD2 (6 bases). V was cut by 7 bases and J by 6 bases, with 21 bases left in between. The germline V gene encodes CDR1 MNHEY and CDR2 SMNVEV (reference sequence). The CDR3 totals 16 residues. The CDR3 reads CASTLQGLSLAGELFF. CDR3 nucleotides: TGTGCCAGCACCCTTCAGGGACTTTCCCTTGCCGGGGAGCTGTTTTTT.

V usage is TRBV19 and J usage is TRBJ1-1, with 7 bases that match TRBD1. The CDR3 is made up of 14 amino acids. The junction had 11 bases not matched to a gene; V was cut back by 5 bases and J by 8 bases. Germline V gene lookup returns CDR1 LNHDA and CDR2 SQIVND (reference sequence). The CDR3 sequence: CASSPLGQAREAFF. The CDR3 DNA reads TGTGCCAGTAGTCCCCTCGGACAGGCCCGGGAAGCTTTCTTT.

The chain has TRBV25-1 and TRBJ2-5; TRBD1 aligns across 7 bases. Germline assignment: CDR1 MGHDK and CDR2 SYGVNS. There are 14 residues in the CDR3. Trimming took 1 base from V and 3 from J; bases not matched to a gene: 2. The CDR3 region is CASSESQGEETQYF. CDR3 coding DNA: TGTGCCAGCAGTGAATCTCAGGGGGAAGAGACCCAGTACTTC.

V is TRBV2 and J is TRBJ1-2, with D uncertain. V was clipped by 2 bases and J by 8 bases, with 6 bases between them. Germline V lookup: CDR1 SNHLY, CDR2 FYNNEI. The CDR3 extends over 11 amino acids. CDR3 bases: TGTGCCAGCAGTGAACTTGTGGGCTACACCTTC. Its translation is CASSELVGYTF.